The 30 T cell receptor beta chains in this list originate from one sample, sequenced in a study of blood T cells in healthy people across ages. Through a sample-barcoded 5' primer and a J-beta primer mix, a second PCR was run for roughly 7 to 12 cycles. In TCRdb, the 5' RACE reads were re-called with MiXCR into one record per CDR3 protein. The table lists more than 1,400,000 distinct CDR3 sequences, about 40% of them singletons. The sequenced material came from blood. The receptors were gathered from a woman between 18 and 30 years old in good health.

This clonotype appeared a single time. The J gene is TRBJ2-5, the V gene TRBV6-2 or TRBV6-3; D is unclear. The J call is uncertain, as TRBJ2-4 better fits the DNA end. CDR1 MNHEY and CDR2 SVGEGT come from the germline V gene. The CDR3 is made up of 13 amino acids. CDR3 coding DNA: TGTGCCAGCAGTTACTCCGTCTTTGACATTCAGTACTTC. Residues: CASSYSVFDIQYF.

This clonotype has only a few counts. This chain links TRBV12-3 or TRBV12-4 with TRBJ2-1, with 9 bases matching TRBD2. The CDR3 is made up of 18 amino acids. Trimming took 7 bases from V and 1 from J; bases not matched to a gene: 14. Here the CDR3 reads CASTGVPGLAGSYNEQFF. The CDR3 nucleotides read TGTGCCAGCACCGGAGTCCCAGGGCTAGCGGGATCCTACAATGAGCAGTTCTTC.

The chain is built from TRBV5-6 and TRBJ2-3; D unresolved. V was pared by 4 bases and J by 4 bases, with 10 bases between. The germline gives CDR1 SGHDT, CDR2 YYEEEE. The CDR3 spans 13 residues. DNA of the CDR3: TGTGCCAGCAGCCAAAACAGAGCAGATACGCAGTATTTT. It encodes CASSQNRADTQYF.

This rearrangement joins TRBV9 to TRBJ1-1; perhaps TRBD1 as D (6 bases). Per germline, CDR1 SGDLS and CDR2 YYNGEE. CDR3 length: 14 amino acids. V dropped 0 bases and J dropped 6 bases, with 12 bases sitting between them. CDR3 in DNA: TGTGCCAGCAGCGTAGAAGGGGGTCTTTCTGAAGCTTTCTTT. This translates into CASSVEGGLSEAFF.

The V call is TRBV20-1, the J call TRBJ2-1; the match to TRBD2 covers 8 bases. TRBJ2-7 explains the end of the DNA better; the J call may be wrong. From germline, CDR1 is DFQATT and CDR2 SNEGSKA (reference sequence). This CDR3 is built from 16 residues. CDR3 region: CSASITGTRKRNEQYF. The CDR3 nucleotides read TGCAGTGCCTCGATTACCGGGACTAGAAAGCGCAATGAGCAGTACTTC.

The chain recombines TRBV15 with TRBJ1-5, with D possibly matching TRBD1 (5 bases). The V gene lost 3 bases and the J gene lost 6 bases, with 15 bases spanning the gap. CDR3 length: 15 amino acids. CDR1 and CDR2 from the germline V gene are LNHNV and YYDKDF (reference sequence). Here the CDR3 reads CATSSSGYLPQPQHF. CDR3 coding DNA: TGTGCCACCAGCAGTTCAGGGTATTTGCCTCAGCCCCAGCATTTT.

The chain combines TRBV7-8 with TRBJ1-6; 11 bases agree with TRBD1. Germline CDR1 reads SGHVS; CDR2 reads FQNEAQ. Losses at the gene ends were 0 bases for V and 9 bases for J; bases not matched to a gene: 4. The CDR3 is 16 amino acids. CDR3 in DNA: TGTGCCAGCAGCTTAGCGGGACAGGGGGTTCTTTCACCCCTCCACTTT. Residues: CASSLAGQGVLSPLHF. The variable domain in full, completed from reference TRBV7-8 and TRBJ1-6, reads GAGVSQSPRYKVAKRGQDVALRCDPISGHVSLFWYQQALGQGPEFLTYFQNEAQLDKSGLPSDRFFAERPEGSVSTLKIQRTQQEDSAVYLCASSLAGQGVLSPLHFGNGTRLTVT.

This clonotype was seen more than once but under ten times. The V gene is TRBV14, the J gene TRBJ1-6, with 7 positions matching TRBD1. The junction had 15 bases not matched to a gene; V was cut back by 3 bases and J by 7 bases. The germline CDR1 and CDR2 sequences are SGHDN and FVKESK. There are 18 residues in the CDR3. CDR3 sequence: CASSHEGAGAGWNSPLHF. CDR3 sequence (DNA): TGTGCCAGCAGCCATGAGGGGGCCGGTGCAGGGTGGAATTCACCCCTCCACTTT.

Remarks on this clonotype: The junction and the germline gene differ at one end; a read error may be behind it. The genes are TRBV5-1 and TRBJ1-1, with 8 bases lining up with TRBD1. CDR1 is SGHRS, CDR2 YFSETQ, per germline. The CDR3 spans 15 residues. The CDR3 sequence is CAGSGGTGLNTEAFF. The CDR3, as DNA: TGCGCCGGCAGCGGGGGGACAGGCTTGAACACTGAAGCTTTCTTT.

V usage is TRBV2 and J usage is TRBJ2-7, with TRBD1 matching over 8 bases. The CDR3 is 13 amino acids. The junction had 12 bases not matched to a gene; V was cut back by 8 bases and J by 9 bases. From germline, CDR1 is SNHLY and CDR2 FYNNEI. The CDR3: CASPPDRDTGQYF. DNA of the CDR3: TGTGCCAGCCCTCCGGACAGGGACACAGGGCAGTACTTC.

V usage is TRBV20-1 and J usage is TRBJ1-4; D is perhaps TRBD1 (5 bases). The CDR3 contains 12 residues. Germline CDR1 is DFQATT and CDR2 is SNEGSKA (reference sequence). V lost 6 bases and J 11 bases, leaving 16 bases between the germline ends. This CDR3 reads CSAPRQLGKLFF. The DNA of the CDR3 is TGCAGTGCCCCTAGACAGTTGGGGAAACTGTTTTTT.

J is TRBJ2-7 and V is TRBV27; tentatively, D is TRBD1 (6 bases). CDR3 length: 15 residues. V lost 2 bases to trimming and J lost 4 bases, with 15 bases between them. Germline V lookup: CDR1 MNHEY, CDR2 SMNVEV (reference sequence). CDR3: CASSLKDSGPYEQYF. Written as DNA, the CDR3 is TGTGCCAGCAGTTTAAAGGACAGTGGCCCTTACGAGCAGTACTTC.

This chain joins TRBV7-2 and TRBJ1-6, with D unresolved. V lost 5 bases and J 7 bases, leaving 9 bases between the germline ends. This CDR3 comprises 13 residues. Germline V lookup: CDR1 SGHTA, CDR2 FQGNSA. The CDR3 loop reads CASSQSINSPLHF. For the CDR3, the DNA is TGTGCCAGCAGCCAGTCTATAAATTCACCCCTCCACTTT.

The chain is built from TRBV2 and TRBJ2-7, with 11 bases that match TRBD2. Germline V lookup: CDR1 SNHLY, CDR2 FYNNEI. The J segment lost 7 bases and the V segment lost 6 bases, leaving 11 bases of the junction unmatched. The CDR3 sequence is 15 residues long. CDR3 sequence (DNA): TGTGCCAGCAGAATGACTAGCGGGGTTCGAAATGAGCAGTACTTC. Protein: CASRMTSGVRNEQYF.

The rearrangement uses TRBV20-1 and TRBJ2-7; D ambiguous. This CDR3 has 14 amino acids. The germline V gene encodes CDR1 DFQATT and CDR2 SNEGSKA (reference sequence). Trimming took off 5 bases at V and 3 bases at J, with 17 bases between the two ends. The CDR3 coding sequence is TGCAGTGCTGCCCCCCGAACAGAAAACTACGAGCAGTACTTC. Protein: CSAAPRTENYEQYF.

The chain combines TRBV29-1 with TRBJ2-7; the D is unclear. Trimming took off 1 base at V and 0 bases at J, with 10 bases between the two ends. The CDR3 loop spans 14 amino acids. Germline values: CDR1 SQVTM, CDR2 ANQGSEA. In nucleotides, the CDR3 is TGCAGCGTTGAAGTGCGGTCCCACTCCTACGAGCAGTACTTC. Amino acids: CSVEVRSHSYEQYF.

J is TRBJ2-7 and V is TRBV12-3 or TRBV12-4; tentative D call: TRBD1 (6 bases). V gave up 3 bases and J gave up 6 bases, with 12 bases separating them. This CDR3 spans 13 amino acids. This chain's CDR3 is CASSFGTPAEQYF. In nucleotides, the CDR3 is TGTGCCAGCAGTTTCGGGACACCAGCCGAGCAGTACTTC.

The chain has TRBV7-2 and TRBJ2-5; 8 positions agree with TRBD2. The trim removed 5 bases at V and 11 bases at J, leaving 19 bases unmatched. Germline CDR1 and CDR2: SGHTA and FQGNSA. This CDR3 comprises 16 residues. CDR3 coding DNA: TGTGCCAGCAGCCCTAGGGAGGCGGGAGGTGGAAATGAGCAGTACTTC. As protein: CASSPREAGGGNEQYF.

This clonotype occurred a few times. The J gene is TRBJ2-5, the V gene TRBV5-6, with D maybe TRBD1 (5 bases). The V gene lost 6 bases and the J gene lost 12 bases, with 15 bases spanning the gap. The CDR3 length is 11 residues. Germline V gives CDR1 SGHDT, CDR2 YYEEEE. DNA of the CDR3: TGTGCCAGCACCAATTTTCAGGACAAGTACTTC. Residues: CASTNFQDKYF.

The CDR3 bases are TGTGCCAGCAGCGCGTCCCGGGGGGTCTCGGCCGGGGAGCTGTTTTTT. As protein: CASSASRGVSAGELFF. V usage is TRBV9 and J usage is TRBJ2-2; 7 bases are shared with TRBD2. V trimming: 3 bases; J trimming: 6 bases; junction bases outside the gene matches: 11. Germline V gene lookup returns CDR1 SGDLS and CDR2 YYNGEE. This CDR3 has 16 residues.

The genes are TRBV3-1 and TRBJ1-6; tentative D call: TRBD1 (5 bases). The CDR3 consists of 12 residues. CDR1 is LGHDT, CDR2 YNNKEL, per germline (reference sequence). Trimming took off 1 base at V and 17 bases at J, with 12 bases between the two ends. CDR3: CASSQGGADFHF. The CDR3 DNA reads as TGTGCCAGCAGCCAAGGGGGCGCAGATTTCCACTTT. Full variable domain (missing parts from reference TRBV3-1 and TRBJ1-6): DTAVSQTPKYLVTQMGNDKSIKCEQNLGHDTMYWYKQDSKKFLKIMFSYNNKELIINETVPNRFSPKSPDKAHLNLHINSLELGDSAVYFCASSQGGADFHFGNGTRLTVT.

This clonotype was seen a few times. This sequence joins TRBV29-1 and TRBJ1-4, with a tentative D call TRBD1 (6 bases). The CDR3 length is 13 residues. Germline V gene data show CDR1 as SQVTM and CDR2 as ANQGSEA. V gave up 5 bases and J gave up 5 bases, with 12 bases separating them. CDR3 residues: CSVLDRRNEKLFF. The CDR3, as DNA: TGCAGCGTTTTGGACAGACGGAATGAAAAACTGTTTTTT.

This clonotype was seen many times. V is TRBV29-1 and J is TRBJ2-1; D gene uncertain. The V gene lost 5 bases and the J gene lost 5 bases, with 10 bases spanning the gap. CDR1 SQVTM and CDR2 ANQGSEA come from the germline V gene. The CDR3 length is 12 residues. The CDR3 loop is CSVLLEHNEQFF. The CDR3 DNA follows: TGCAGCGTTTTGCTAGAACACAATGAGCAGTTCTTC.

This clonotype was seen only a few times. The chain joins TRBV7-2 to TRBJ2-7, with 9 bases identical to TRBD2. The CDR3 has 16 amino acids. V trimming: 4 bases; J trimming: 2 bases; junction bases outside the gene matches: 9. The V gene's germline CDR1 is SGHTA and CDR2 FQGNSA. CDR3 residues: CASSSSPASGAYEQYF. Written as DNA, the CDR3 is TGTGCCAGCAGCTCCAGCCCGGCTAGCGGGGCCTACGAGCAGTACTTC.

This clonotype appeared a single time. The rearrangement uses TRBV16 and TRBJ2-3, with D unclear. Germline V lookup: CDR1 KGHSY, CDR2 FQNENV. Trimming left V 2 bases short and J 4 bases short, with 7 bases between. The CDR3 has 13 residues. The CDR3, as DNA: TGTGCCAGCAGCCAACTTTTGTCAGATACGCAGTATTTT. It codes for CASSQLLSDTQYF.

V usage is TRBV3-1 and J usage is TRBJ1-4, with D perhaps matching TRBD1 (5 bases). Germline CDR1 and CDR2: LGHDT and YNNKEL (reference sequence). V lost 0 bases and J 14 bases, leaving 13 bases between the germline ends. The length of the CDR3 is 13 residues. As DNA, the CDR3 is TGTGCCAGCAGCCAAGATCTTAGGGGATACCTGTTTTTT. This gives the protein CASSQDLRGYLFF.

The chain joins TRBV7-9 to TRBJ2-1; D ambiguous. There are 16 residues in the CDR3. Germline V gene data show CDR1 as SEHNR and CDR2 as FQNEAQ (reference sequence). The V and J ends lost 3 bases and 0 bases respectively, with 12 bases between them. CDR3 sequence reads: CASSFRGILSYNEQFF. The CDR3 DNA reads TGTGCCAGCAGCTTCCGAGGAATCCTCTCCTACAATGAGCAGTTCTTC.

The chain has TRBV7-9 and TRBJ2-3; TRBD2 agrees at 7 bases. The CDR3 runs to 15 residues. With 1 base clipped from V and 2 bases from J, the junction kept 3 bases outside the gene matches. The germline gives CDR1 SEHNR, CDR2 FQNEAQ (reference sequence). Here the CDR3 reads CASSLDGRITDTQYF. CDR3 in DNA: TGTGCCAGCAGCTTAGACGGGAGGATCACAGATACGCAGTATTTT.

The CDR3 loop reads CASSQEMGSPLHF. The DNA for the CDR3 is TGCGCCAGCAGCCAAGAAATGGGTTCACCCCTCCACTTT. The rearrangement joins TRBV4-1 to TRBJ1-6; D not certain. The germline V gene has CDR1 MGHRA and CDR2 YSYEKL. The CDR3 contains 13 residues. V dropped 0 bases and J dropped 9 bases, with 6 bases sitting between them.

The chain employs TRBV28 and TRBJ2-5, with D maybe TRBD1 (5 bases). The end of the DNA aligns better with TRBJ2-7, so the J call may be wrong. This CDR3 comprises 14 residues. Germline lookup yields CDR1 MDHEN and CDR2 SYDVKM. The chain's CDR3 is CASGWGQGLNEQYF. The CDR3 bases are TGTGCCAGCGGGTGGGGCCAGGGCCTCAACGAGCAGTACTTC.